This record looks at one T cell receptor beta chain sequence and its context. The target antigen is unknown. Data came from immunoSEQ multiplex PCR; TCRdb stores just in-frame clones and leaves some out. This sample has around 100,000 clones, with roughly 85% found just once. V lost 6 bases and J lost 7, with 10 bases in between. Germline V gives CDR1 SNHLY, CDR2 FYNNEI. The CDR3 covers 12 residues. The data are from a study of cytomegalovirus exposure and HLA in healthy donors. Study outcomes and limitations: Some public TCRs appeared in many individuals, while most sequences were rare.

The chain uses TRBV2 and TRBJ2-1; D is unresolved. The sample taken for sequencing was PBMCs. This sequence originates from a man between 18 and 35 years old in good health and CMV-seropositive. CDR3 in amino acids: CASSVSRNEQFF. The CDR3 DNA reads TGTGCCAGCAGCGTTAGTCGGAATGAGCAGTTCTTC.